Below, 27 T cell receptor beta chains from the same sample are listed, as sequenced in a study of Tregs in tolerant kidney transplant recipients. The assay was immunoSEQ multiplex PCR, and TCRdb's table has in-frame clones only and misses some. Its table lists approximately 24,000 clones. Recipients received nonmyeloablative bone marrow transplants from related graft donors, with transient mixed chimerism. The material was CD4+ T cells from blood (PBMCs), obtained 6 months after the transplant. The receptors derive from a human patient who received a combined kidney and bone marrow transplant. Some T cells could come from the graft donor.

Judged by frequency, this clone is medium-sized. The DNA ends 3 residues before the CDR3 does, and the rest of the CDR3 is filled in from the germline J gene. V gene TRBV30 combines with J gene TRBJ2-4, with 8 bases lining up with TRBD2. Germline assignment: CDR1 GTSNPN and CDR2 SVGIG (reference sequence). The CDR3 is made up of 13 amino acids. CDR3 loop: CAWSVGASGIQYF. CDR3 DNA (partial): TGTGCCTGGAGTGTAGGTGCTAGCGGGATT.

As concerns this clone: The missing CDR3 end, 3 residues past where the read stops, is filled in from the germline J gene. This chain uses TRBV2 with TRBJ2-5, with 7 bases identical to TRBD1. Germline CDR1 and CDR2: SNHLY and FYNNEI. The length of the CDR3 is 13 residues. The trim removed 6 bases at V and 2 bases at J, leaving 3 bases unmatched. CDR3 bases read: TGTGCCAGCAGCCCCAGGGGGCAAGAGACC. The encoded protein is CASSPRGQET. The whole CDR3 reads CASSPRGQETQYF.

With respect to this clone: The DNA ends 3 residues before the CDR3 does, and the rest of the CDR3 is filled in from the germline J gene. The V gene is TRBV29-1, the J gene TRBJ2-3; no reliable D call. Germline V lookup: CDR1 SQVTM, CDR2 ANQGSEA. The CDR3 sequence is 15 residues long. V gave up 0 bases and J gave up 4 bases, with 14 bases separating them. The sequenced part of the CDR3 DNA is TGCAGCGTTGAAGATCTCCGGCGGAGCCCAGATACG. Translation gives CSVEDLRRSPDT. The CDR3 in its entirety is CSVEDLRRSPDTQYF.

Remarks on this clone: The read is 3 residues too short to cover the CDR3 end, so that end is filled in from the germline J gene. The chain joins TRBV7-8 to TRBJ2-2; tentative D call: TRBD2 (5 bases). There are 14 residues in the CDR3. V was pared by 8 bases and J by 3 bases, with 13 bases between. CDR1 and CDR2 from the germline V gene are SGHVS and FQNEAQ. The CDR3 protein is CASCPPADTGELFF. The covered CDR3 bases are TGTGCCAGCTGTCCCCCAGCGGACACCGGGGAG. Using reference TRBV7-8 and TRBJ2-2 for the parts outside the CDR3, the full variable domain is GAGVSQSPRYKVAKRGQDVALRCDPISGHVSLFWYQQALGQGPEFLTYFQNEAQLDKSGLPSDRFFAERPEGSVSTLKIQRTQQEDSAVYLCASCPPADTGELFFGEGSRLTVL.

A remark on this clone: Read sequence stops 3 residues before the CDR3 end, and the germline J gene provides the missing end. The chain links TRBV7-8 to TRBJ1-5; a possible D gene is TRBD1 (5 bases). V was trimmed by 2 bases and J by 9 bases, leaving 11 bases between them. The V gene's germline CDR1 is SGHVS and CDR2 FQNEAQ. The CDR3 spans 13 residues. This chain's CDR3 is CASSLKGEGPQHF. The CDR3 bases that were read are TGTGCCAGCAGCTTAAAAGGGGAAGGGCCC. Based on the CDR3 plus reference TRBV7-8 and TRBJ1-5, the full variable domain is GAGVSQSPRYKVAKRGQDVALRCDPISGHVSLFWYQQALGQGPEFLTYFQNEAQLDKSGLPSDRFFAERPEGSVSTLKIQRTQQEDSAVYLCASSLKGEGPQHFGDGTRLSIL.

A note on this clone: With the read ending 3 residues before the CDR3 end, the germline J gene is used to fill in that end. This rearrangement joins TRBV27 to TRBJ1-4; D gene uncertain. Germline V gene sequence: CDR1 MNHEY, CDR2 SMNVEV (reference sequence). This CDR3 is 15 amino acids long. Trimming cost V 5 bases and J 8 bases, with 18 bases left between them. The CDR3 is CASSAGSEIREKLFF. The CDR3 DNA, read in part, is TGTGCCAGCAGTGCGGGGTCGGAAATTCGGGAAAAA.

Remarks on this clone: The read comes to an end 3 residues before the CDR3 does, leaving the germline J gene to fill in the end. V usage is TRBV5-1 and J usage is TRBJ1-6; TRBD1 matches at 7 bases. Trimming took 6 bases from V and 7 from J; bases not matched to a gene: 10. The germline CDR1 and CDR2 sequences are SGHRS and YFSETQ. The CDR3 runs 15 residues. The covered CDR3 bases are TGCGCCAGCAAAATCGGGACAGAGGACAATTCACCC. Residues: CASKIGTEDNSP. From start to end, the CDR3 is CASKIGTEDNSPLHF. The entire variable domain, with the rest obtained from reference TRBV5-1 and TRBJ1-6, is as follows: KAGVTQTPRYLIKTRGQQVTLSCSPISGHRSVSWYQQTPGQGLQFLFEYFSETQRNKGNFPGRFSGRQFSNSRSEMNVSTLELGDSALYLCASKIGTEDNSPLHFGNGTRLTVT.

About this clone itself: The read is 3 residues too short to cover the CDR3 end, so that end is filled in from the germline J gene. The chain has TRBV7-2 and TRBJ2-2; no clear D gene. CDR1 and CDR2 (germline): SGHTA, FQGNSA. The CDR3 has 13 amino acids. The V and J ends lost 2 bases and 5 bases respectively, with 6 bases between them. CDR3 DNA (partial): TGTGCCAGCAGCTTAAAAGGGACCGGGGAG. Protein product: CASSLKGTGE. The CDR3 as a whole reads CASSLKGTGELFF.

About this clone: Read data end 3 residues before the CDR3 end; the end is taken from the germline J gene. The chain carries TRBV10-3 and TRBJ1-2, with no clear D. Germline V gives CDR1 ENHRY, CDR2 SYGVKD. V was clipped by 6 bases and J by 2 bases, with 10 bases between them. This CDR3 region has 13 residues. This chain's CDR3 is CAIREILNYGYTF. The part of the CDR3 DNA that was read is TGTGCCATCAGAGAGATCCTGAACTATGGC.

On this clone itself: The read terminates 3 residues before the CDR3 end, so the remaining end is supplied by the germline J gene. J is TRBJ1-4 and V is TRBV6-2 or TRBV6-3; maybe TRBD1 (6 bases). The CDR3 has 12 residues. Deletions cut 7 bases from V and 10 bases from J, with 13 bases between. Germline CDR1 MNHEY, CDR2 SVGEGT. The sequenced CDR3 bases are TGTGCCAGCACCTCGGACAGTCCAAAA. Protein: CASTSDSPK. The whole CDR3 sequence reads CASTSDSPKLFF.

As for this clone: Coverage ceases 3 residues before the CDR3 finishes, and the germline J gene fills in the end. The J gene is TRBJ2-7, the V gene TRBV7-9; possibly TRBD1 for D (7 bases). The CDR3 runs 14 residues. The V gene lost 5 bases and the J gene lost 6 bases, with 17 bases spanning the gap. CDR1 is SEHNR, CDR2 FQNEAQ, per germline (reference sequence). The sequenced part of the CDR3 DNA is TGTGCCAGCAGCCGCGCTGGACAGGAGGGCGAG. This encodes CASSRAGQEGE. The whole CDR3 protein reads CASSRAGQEGEQYF.

A word on this clone: The read comes to an end 3 residues before the CDR3 does, leaving the germline J gene to fill in the end. The V gene is TRBV5-4, the J gene TRBJ2-1, with TRBD2 identical over 11 bases. Germline loops: CDR1 SGHNT, CDR2 YYREEE (reference sequence). The junction had 4 bases not matched to a gene; V was cut back by 5 bases and J by 3 bases. This CDR3 has 15 residues. CDR3: CASRSGLADYNEQFF. The CDR3 DNA, read in part, is TGTGCCAGCAGATCGGGACTAGCGGACTACAATGAG.

For this clone: The sequence runs out 3 residues before the end of the CDR3; the remainder is reconstructed from the germline J gene. V and J are TRBV20-1 and TRBJ2-2; 9 bases match TRBD1. In germline, CDR1 is DFQATT, CDR2 SNEGSKA (reference sequence). The V segment lost 3 bases and the J segment 5 bases; nucleotides outside the gene matches: 4. The CDR3 covers 14 residues. The covered CDR3 bases are TGCAGTGCTAGGGGGGACAGGGTTACCGGGGAG. Its protein is CSARGDRVTGE. The full CDR3 is CSARGDRVTGELFF.

With respect to this clone: The read stops 3 residues short of the end of the CDR3; the missing end is completed from the germline J gene. The chain combines TRBV20-1 with TRBJ1-6; tentatively, D is TRBD1 (5 bases). The CDR3 totals 13 residues. Germline V gene sequence: CDR1 DFQATT, CDR2 SNEGSKA (reference sequence). Trimming pared 3 bases from V and 8 bases from J, leaving 11 bases between. CDR3 sequence reads: CSASWGVHSPLHF. The CDR3 bases that were read are TGCAGTGCTAGTTGGGGGGTACATTCACCC.

For this clone: Read coverage stops 3 residues before the CDR3 terminus; the germline J gene supplies the remainder. This chain joins TRBV2 and TRBJ2-4, with TRBD1 matching over 8 bases. Germline-derived CDR1 and CDR2 are SNHLY and FYNNEI. J was trimmed by 1 base and V by 6 bases; bases with no gene match: 2. This CDR3 contains 14 residues. The sequenced part of the CDR3 DNA is TGTGCCAGCAGGGACAGGGCGGCCAAAAACATT. Translated: CASRDRAAKNI. The full CDR3 protein is CASRDRAAKNIQYF.

Worth noting for this clone: Sequencing ends 3 residues short of the CDR3 end; the germline J gene provides the rest. The chain uses TRBV30 and TRBJ1-1; tentatively, D is TRBD1 (5 bases). Germline V gene sequence: CDR1 GTSNPN, CDR2 SVGIG (reference sequence). The CDR3 loop spans 14 amino acids. Trimming cost V 5 bases and J 1 base, with 14 bases left between them. The CDR3 bases that were read are TGTGCCTGGTCGGGACTGACGCCGAACACTGAA. It yields the protein CAWSGLTPNTE. The whole CDR3 protein reads CAWSGLTPNTEAFF.

As regards this clone: The read ends 3 residues shy of where the CDR3 ends; the end is completed using the germline J gene. The chain joins TRBV5-3 to TRBJ2-2; 11 bases agree with TRBD1. TRBV5-3 is an ORF, and what it does is uncertain. The ends lost 6 bases at V and 7 bases at J; junction bases unmatched: 17. This CDR3 is built from 18 residues. The CDR3 protein is CARNARRTGGAVIGELFF. The sequenced CDR3 bases are TGTGCCAGAAACGCCCGCAGGACAGGGGGCGCGGTCATCGGGGAG.

Comments on this clone: The read is 3 residues too short to cover the CDR3 end, so that end is filled in from the germline J gene. The V gene is TRBV5-1, the J gene TRBJ2-1, with D maybe TRBD2 (6 bases). CDR1 and CDR2 from the germline V gene are SGHRS and YFSETQ. Trimming left V 6 bases short and J 0 bases short, with 13 bases between. This CDR3 has 15 amino acids. CDR3 region: CASTSGGNSYNEQFF. The covered CDR3 bases are TGCGCCAGCACCTCTGGGGGGAACTCCTACAATGAG.

The CDR3 here is CASSVADTQYF. The sequenced part of the CDR3 DNA is TGTGCCAGTAGTGTCGCGGATACG. The rearrangement links TRBV19 to TRBJ2-3; unclear D gene. The observed sequence ends 3 residues before the CDR3 terminus, with the missing tail filled in from the germline J gene. V lost 5 bases and J 6 bases, leaving 6 bases between the germline ends. CDR1 LNHDA and CDR2 SQIVND come from the germline V gene (reference sequence). This CDR3 has 11 amino acids.

As regards this clone: The read stops 3 residues short of the end of the CDR3; the missing end is completed from the germline J gene. The chain is built from TRBV10-3 and TRBJ2-6; 9 bases fit TRBD1. The V segment lost 6 bases and the J segment 1 base; nucleotides outside the gene matches: 4. Germline-derived CDR1 and CDR2 are ENHRY and SYGVKD. CDR3 size: 16 residues. The sequenced CDR3 bases are TGTGCCATCAGGCGGACAGGGGAGTCTGGGGCCAACGTC. Its protein is CAIRRTGESGANV. The full CDR3 reads CAIRRTGESGANVLTF.

In the case of this clone: Coverage ceases 3 residues before the CDR3 finishes, and the germline J gene fills in the end. V gene TRBV29-1 combines with J gene TRBJ2-1, with TRBD2 identical over 11 bases. The CDR3 has 14 residues. Germline CDR1 is SQVTM and CDR2 is ANQGSEA. V shed 5 bases, J shed 7 bases, and the junction held 7 bases outside the gene matches. Partial CDR3 DNA: TGCAGCGTTATTAGCGGGGGGGCCTTGAATGAG. It yields the protein CSVISGGALNE. The full-length CDR3 reads as CSVISGGALNEQFF.

Concerning this clone: The read is 3 residues too short to cover the CDR3 end, so that end is filled in from the germline J gene. The chain carries TRBV14 and TRBJ1-1; no definite D call. The germline V gene encodes CDR1 SGHDN and CDR2 FVKESK. The CDR3 has 13 residues. V shed 7 bases and J shed 4 bases, with 13 bases lying between them. The CDR3 bases that were read are TGTGCCAGCACCCCCTCAATCGGCACTGAA. Translating gives CASTPSIGTE. The full-length CDR3 reads as CASTPSIGTEAFF.

On this clone itself: The read ends 3 residues before the CDR3 terminus; that terminus is restored from the germline J gene. The chain joins TRBV18 to TRBJ2-3; D uncertain. The length of the CDR3 is 17 residues. V lost 2 bases to trimming and J lost 2 bases, with 17 bases between them. Germline V lookup: CDR1 KGHSH, CDR2 LQKENI. The sequenced CDR3 bases are TGTGCCAGCTCACCAAGTTGGCTCTCATTCTCCACAGATACG. It encodes CASSPSWLSFSTDT. The whole CDR3 is CASSPSWLSFSTDTQYF.

On this clone: The read falls 3 residues short of the CDR3 end, and the missing part is taken from the germline J gene. The gene calls are TRBV6-1 and TRBJ2-5; 11 bases match TRBD2. Trimming at V came to 1 base and at J to 5 bases, leaving 6 bases not matched to a gene. This CDR3 region has 16 residues. In germline, CDR1 is MNHNS, CDR2 SASEGT. Incomplete CDR3 DNA: TGTGCCAGCAGTGAAGTGGATAGCGGGGGGGCGGAGACC. Protein: CASSEVDSGGAET. The entire CDR3 is CASSEVDSGGAETQYF.

In the case of this clone: The read is 3 residues too short to cover the CDR3 end, so that end is filled in from the germline J gene. The chain combines TRBV7-2 with TRBJ2-7, with D possibly being TRBD1 (5 bases). The germline V gene encodes CDR1 SGHTA and CDR2 FQGNSA. CDR3 length: 14 amino acids. The V gene lost 1 base and the J gene lost 0 bases, with 7 bases spanning the gap. The covered CDR3 bases are TGTGCCAGCAGCTTAGACAGGACCTCCTACGAG. As protein: CASSLDRTSYE. The entire CDR3 reads CASSLDRTSYEQYF.

In regard to this clone: The read ends 3 residues before the CDR3 terminus; that terminus is restored from the germline J gene. The V call is TRBV2, the J call TRBJ1-2; no clear D. The CDR3 covers 16 residues. V shed 3 bases and J shed 4 bases, with 18 bases lying between them. CDR1 and CDR2 (germline): SNHLY, FYNNEI. CDR3 sequence: CASSDGAGFWGYGYTF. The sequenced part of the CDR3 DNA is TGTGCCAGCAGTGATGGAGCGGGGTTTTGGGGCTATGGC. Drawing the rest from reference TRBV2 and TRBJ1-2, the complete variable domain is EPEVTQTPSHQVTQMGQEVILRCVPISNHLYFYWYRQILGQKVEFLVSFYNNEISEKSEIFDDQFSVERPDGSNFTLKIRSTKLEDSAMYFCASSDGAGFWGYGYTFGSGTRLTVV.

Turning to this clone: The read ends 3 residues before the CDR3 terminus; that terminus is restored from the germline J gene. The V gene is TRBV7-2, the J gene TRBJ1-5; no reliable D call. The length of the CDR3 is 13 residues. The V end was cut by 3 bases, the J end by 5 bases, with 8 bases between. Germline V gene data show CDR1 as SGHTA and CDR2 as FQGNSA. The sequenced part of the CDR3 DNA is TGTGCCAGCAGCTTCAACGCAGATCAGCCC. Protein: CASSFNADQP. The entire CDR3 protein reads CASSFNADQPQHF.